Reported below is one T cell receptor (beta chain). Clones were read by immunoSEQ multiplex PCR, and TCRdb kept only the in-frame ones, dropping some. The sample carries 65,000 to 75,000 clones, 75% recorded once. The record originates from a study of blood T cell repertoires in COVID-19. The CDR3 spans 13 residues. Germline lookup yields CDR1 SGHNT and CDR2 YYREEE (reference sequence). Trimming pared 4 bases from V and 5 bases from J, leaving 13 bases between. The rearrangement joins TRBV5-4 to TRBJ2-7; D is unclear. The source material was peripheral blood. This clonotype was sampled from a man between 65 and 80 years old with acute or convalescent COVID-19. In nucleotides, the CDR3 is TGTGCCAGCAGCCACCGGCTAGAGAACGAGCAGTACTTC. It yields the protein CASSHRLENEQYF.